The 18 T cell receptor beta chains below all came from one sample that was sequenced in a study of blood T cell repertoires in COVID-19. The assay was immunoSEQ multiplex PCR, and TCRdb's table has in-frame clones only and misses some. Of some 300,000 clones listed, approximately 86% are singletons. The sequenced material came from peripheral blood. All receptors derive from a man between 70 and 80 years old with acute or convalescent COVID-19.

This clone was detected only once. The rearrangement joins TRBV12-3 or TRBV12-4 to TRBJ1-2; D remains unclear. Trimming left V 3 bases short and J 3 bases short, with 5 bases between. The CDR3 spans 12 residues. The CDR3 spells CASSFGDYGYTF. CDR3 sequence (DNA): TGTGCCAGCAGTTTTGGAGACTATGGCTACACCTTC.

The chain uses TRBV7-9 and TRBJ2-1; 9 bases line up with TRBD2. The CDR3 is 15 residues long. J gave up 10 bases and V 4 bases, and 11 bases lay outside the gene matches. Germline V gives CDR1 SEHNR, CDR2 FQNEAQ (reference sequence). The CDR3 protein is CASSSQRWLAGEQFF. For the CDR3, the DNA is TGTGCCAGCAGCTCCCAACGGTGGCTAGCGGGGGAGCAGTTCTTC.

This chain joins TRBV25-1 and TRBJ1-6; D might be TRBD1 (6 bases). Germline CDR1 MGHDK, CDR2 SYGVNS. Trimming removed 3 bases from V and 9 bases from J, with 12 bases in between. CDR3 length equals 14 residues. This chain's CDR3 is CASSDGTGRSPLHF. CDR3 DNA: TGTGCCAGCAGTGATGGCACAGGGCGTTCACCCCTCCACTTT. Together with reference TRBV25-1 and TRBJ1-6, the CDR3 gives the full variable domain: EADIYQTPRYLVIGTGKKITLECSQTMGHDKMYWYQQDPGMELHLIHYSYGVNSTEKGDLSSESTVSRIRTEHFPLTLESARPSHTSQYLCASSDGTGRSPLHFGNGTRLTVT.

The CDR3 DNA reads as TGCGCCAGCAGCGCTGACAGCCAACAGCCCCAGCATTTT. Its translation: CASSADSQQPQHF. The V and J genes are TRBV5-1 and TRBJ1-5; TRBD1 might be the D (5 bases). This CDR3 is built from 13 residues. CDR1 and CDR2 (germline): SGHRS, YFSETQ. V was pared by 4 bases and J by 7 bases, with 12 bases between. The variable domain in full, completed from reference TRBV5-1 and TRBJ1-5, reads KAGVTQTPRYLIKTRGQQVTLSCSPISGHRSVSWYQQTPGQGLQFLFEYFSETQRNKGNFPGRFSGRQFSNSRSEMNVSTLELGDSALYLCASSADSQQPQHFGDGTRLSIL.

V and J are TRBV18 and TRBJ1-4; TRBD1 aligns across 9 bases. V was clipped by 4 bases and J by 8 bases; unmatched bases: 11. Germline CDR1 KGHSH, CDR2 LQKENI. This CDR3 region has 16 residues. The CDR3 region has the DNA TGTGCCAGCTCACGTGAGGACAGGGGAGTTGGAGAAAAACTGTTTTTT. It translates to CASSREDRGVGEKLFF.

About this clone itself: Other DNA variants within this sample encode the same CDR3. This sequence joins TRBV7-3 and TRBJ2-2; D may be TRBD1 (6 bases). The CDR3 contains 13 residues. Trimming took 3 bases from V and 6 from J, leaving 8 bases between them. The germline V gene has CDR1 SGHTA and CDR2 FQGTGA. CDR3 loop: CASSLDSPGELFF. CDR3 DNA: TGTGCCAGCAGCTTGGACAGCCCCGGGGAGCTGTTTTTT.

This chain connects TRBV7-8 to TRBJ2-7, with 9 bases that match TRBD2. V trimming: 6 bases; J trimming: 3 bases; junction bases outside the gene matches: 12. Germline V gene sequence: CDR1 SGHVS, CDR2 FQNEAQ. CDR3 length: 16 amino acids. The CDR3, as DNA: TGTGCCAGCAGGCCTACAGGGACTAGCAGGATCTACGAGCAGTACTTC. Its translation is CASRPTGTSRIYEQYF.

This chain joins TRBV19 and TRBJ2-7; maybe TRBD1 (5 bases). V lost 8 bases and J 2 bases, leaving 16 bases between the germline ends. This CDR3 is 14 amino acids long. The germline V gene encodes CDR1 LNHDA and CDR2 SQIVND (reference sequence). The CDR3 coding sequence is TGTGCCAGTGCCAAGGGGCAGGGTACCTACGAGCAGTACTTC. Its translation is CASAKGQGTYEQYF. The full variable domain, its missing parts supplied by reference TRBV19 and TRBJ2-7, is DGGITQSPKYLFRKEGQNVTLSCEQNLNHDAMYWYRQDPGQGLRLIYYSQIVNDFQKGDIAEGYSVSREKKESFPLTVTSAQKNPTAFYLCASAKGQGTYEQYFGPGTRLTVT.

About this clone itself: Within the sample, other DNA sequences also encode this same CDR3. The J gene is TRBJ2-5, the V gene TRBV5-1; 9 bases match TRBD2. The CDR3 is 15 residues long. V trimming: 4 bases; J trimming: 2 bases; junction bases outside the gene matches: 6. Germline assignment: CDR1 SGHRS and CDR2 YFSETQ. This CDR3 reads CASSNGLAGQETQYF. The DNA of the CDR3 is TGCGCCAGCAGCAACGGCCTAGCGGGGCAAGAGACCCAGTACTTC.

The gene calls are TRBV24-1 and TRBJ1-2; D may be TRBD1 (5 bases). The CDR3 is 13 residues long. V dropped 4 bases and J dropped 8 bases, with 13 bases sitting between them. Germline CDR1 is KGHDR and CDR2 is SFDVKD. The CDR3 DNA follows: TGTGCCACCAGTGAAGCAGGGTTCGGCGGCTACACCTTC. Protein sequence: CATSEAGFGGYTF.

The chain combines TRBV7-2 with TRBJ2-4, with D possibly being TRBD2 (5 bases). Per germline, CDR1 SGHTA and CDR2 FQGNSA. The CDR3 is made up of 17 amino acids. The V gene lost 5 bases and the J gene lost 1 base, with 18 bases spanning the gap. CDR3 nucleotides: TGTGCCAGCAGCCACTACCGACCCCGAGGGGCCAAAAACATTCAGTACTTC. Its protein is CASSHYRPRGAKNIQYF.

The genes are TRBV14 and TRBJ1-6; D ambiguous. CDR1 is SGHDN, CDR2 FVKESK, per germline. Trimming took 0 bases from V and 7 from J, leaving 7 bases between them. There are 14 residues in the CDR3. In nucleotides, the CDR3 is TGTGCCAGCAGCCAAGAGGCGAGGAATTCACCCCTCCACTTT. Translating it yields CASSQEARNSPLHF.

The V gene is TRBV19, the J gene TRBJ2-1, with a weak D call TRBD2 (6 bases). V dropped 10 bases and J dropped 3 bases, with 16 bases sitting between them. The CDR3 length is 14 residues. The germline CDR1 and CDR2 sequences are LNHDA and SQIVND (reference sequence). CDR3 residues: CATSDGGNYNEQFF. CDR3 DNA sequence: TGTGCCACTTCCGACGGAGGGAACTACAATGAGCAGTTCTTC.

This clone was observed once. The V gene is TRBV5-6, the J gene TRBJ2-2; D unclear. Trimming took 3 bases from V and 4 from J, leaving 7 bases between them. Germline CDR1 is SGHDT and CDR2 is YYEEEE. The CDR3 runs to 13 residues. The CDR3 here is CASSSGSTGELFF. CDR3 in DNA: TGTGCCAGCAGCTCAGGTAGCACCGGGGAGCTGTTTTTT.

The CDR3 spells CASSQAGGQAVYGYTF. CDR3 in DNA: TGTGCCAGCAGCCAGGCAGGGGGGCAGGCGGTCTATGGCTACACCTTC. V usage is TRBV7-9 and J usage is TRBJ1-2; 7 positions agree with TRBD1. Per the germline V gene, CDR1 is SEHNR and CDR2 is FQNEAQ (reference sequence). The CDR3 covers 16 residues. The ends lost 5 bases at V and 4 bases at J; junction bases unmatched: 13.

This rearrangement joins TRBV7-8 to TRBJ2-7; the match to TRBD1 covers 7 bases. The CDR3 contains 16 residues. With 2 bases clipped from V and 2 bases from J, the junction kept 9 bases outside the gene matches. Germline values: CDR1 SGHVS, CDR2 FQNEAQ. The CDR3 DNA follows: TGTGCCAGCAGCTTACGTCCCGGGACAGAAACCTACGAGCAGTACTTC. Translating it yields CASSLRPGTETYEQYF.

The CDR3 protein is CASRPGDRSNEKLFF. The CDR3 coding sequence is TGTGCCAGCCGCCCCGGAGACAGGTCGAATGAAAAACTGTTTTTT. The chain is built from TRBV28 and TRBJ1-4; maybe TRBD1 (6 bases). The germline gives CDR1 MDHEN, CDR2 SYDVKM. CDR3 length equals 15 residues. V lost 8 bases, J lost 5 bases, and 18 bases lay in between.

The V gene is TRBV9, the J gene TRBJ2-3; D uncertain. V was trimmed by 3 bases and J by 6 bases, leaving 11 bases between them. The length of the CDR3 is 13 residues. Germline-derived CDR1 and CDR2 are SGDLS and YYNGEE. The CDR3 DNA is TGTGCCAGCAGCGCGGAGCCCGCGGATACGCAGTATTTT. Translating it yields CASSAEPADTQYF.